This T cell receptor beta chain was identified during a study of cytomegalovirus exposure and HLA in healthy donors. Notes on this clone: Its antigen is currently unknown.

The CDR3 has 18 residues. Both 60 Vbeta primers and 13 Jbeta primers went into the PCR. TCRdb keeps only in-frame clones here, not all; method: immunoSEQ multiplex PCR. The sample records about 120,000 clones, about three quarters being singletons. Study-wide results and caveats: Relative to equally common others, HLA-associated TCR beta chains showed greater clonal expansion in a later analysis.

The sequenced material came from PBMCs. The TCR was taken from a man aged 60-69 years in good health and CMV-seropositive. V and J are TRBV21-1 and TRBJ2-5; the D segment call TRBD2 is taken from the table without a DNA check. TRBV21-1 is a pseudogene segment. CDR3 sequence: CASSKNGGTSGRLETQYF. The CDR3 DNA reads TGTGCCAGCAGCAAAAATGGGGGGACTAGCGGGAGGTTAGAGACCCAGTACTTC.